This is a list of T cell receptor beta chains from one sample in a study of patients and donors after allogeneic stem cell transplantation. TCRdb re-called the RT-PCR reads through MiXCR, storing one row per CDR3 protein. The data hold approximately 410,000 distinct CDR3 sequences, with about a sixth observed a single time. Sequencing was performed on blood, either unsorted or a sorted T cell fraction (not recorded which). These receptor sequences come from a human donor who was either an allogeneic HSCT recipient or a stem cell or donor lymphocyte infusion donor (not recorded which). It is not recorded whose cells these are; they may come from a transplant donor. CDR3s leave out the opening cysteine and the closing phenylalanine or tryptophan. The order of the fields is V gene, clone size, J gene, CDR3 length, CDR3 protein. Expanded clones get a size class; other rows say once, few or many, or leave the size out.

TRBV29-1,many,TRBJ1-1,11,SVESGPGAEAF
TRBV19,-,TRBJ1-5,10,ASTDMGQPQH
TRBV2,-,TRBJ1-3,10,ASSENWRSIY
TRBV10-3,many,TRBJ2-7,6,APGGQY
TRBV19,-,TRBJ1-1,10,ASAKGRAEAF
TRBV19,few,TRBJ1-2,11,ASTPTGNYGYT
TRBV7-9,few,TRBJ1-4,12,ASSLVQGGEKLF
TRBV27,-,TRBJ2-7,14,ASSLDRDVFSYEQY
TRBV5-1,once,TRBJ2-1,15,ASSLSMFSGRGYEQF
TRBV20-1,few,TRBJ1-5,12,SARSDRDNQPQH
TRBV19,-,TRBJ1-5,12,ASSLEGLSQPQH
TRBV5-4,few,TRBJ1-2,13,ASSLGDLSFYGYT
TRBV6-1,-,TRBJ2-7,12,ASARAGDSYEQY
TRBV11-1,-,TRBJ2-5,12,ASSLGVGDKTQY
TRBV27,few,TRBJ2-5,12,ASGKTSGSWSQY
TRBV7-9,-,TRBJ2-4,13,ASSFGGAGKNIQY
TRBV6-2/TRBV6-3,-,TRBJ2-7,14,ASSDAWDRASYEQY
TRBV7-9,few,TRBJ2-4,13,ASSPVLTPQGIQY
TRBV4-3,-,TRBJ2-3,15,ASSQDMTSVTTDTQY
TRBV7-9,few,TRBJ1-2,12,ATVNQDGTYGYT
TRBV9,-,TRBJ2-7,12,ASSVGTGVYEQY
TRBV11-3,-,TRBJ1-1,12,ASSFPPGSTEAF
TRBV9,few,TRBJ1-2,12,ASSVGQSLYGYT
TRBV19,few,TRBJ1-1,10,ASSMWQAQAF
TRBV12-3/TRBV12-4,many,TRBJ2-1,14,ASSLRLHLRLDEQF
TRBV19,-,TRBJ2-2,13,ASRPSGADTGELF
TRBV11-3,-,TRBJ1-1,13,ASSSQRGRDTEAF
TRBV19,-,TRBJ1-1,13,ASSPWTGMNTEAF
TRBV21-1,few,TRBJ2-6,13,ASSKPDSGANVLT
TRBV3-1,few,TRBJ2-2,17,ASSQAPPGPKTSSGELF
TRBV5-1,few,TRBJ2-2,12,ASSLAVDTGELF
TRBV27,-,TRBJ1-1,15,ASSLSGAEPLRTEAF
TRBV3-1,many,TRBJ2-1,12,ASSYGQPRNEQF
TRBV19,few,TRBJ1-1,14,ASSISPGTWNTEAF
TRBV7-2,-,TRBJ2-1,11,ASSRESYNEQF
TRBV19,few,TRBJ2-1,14,ASSIDEGSTYNEQF
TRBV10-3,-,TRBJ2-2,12,AISARDRNRELF
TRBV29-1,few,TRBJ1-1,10,SVQTANTEAF
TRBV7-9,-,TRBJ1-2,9,ASSGLAGYT
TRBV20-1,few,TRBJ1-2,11,SAVGTGNYGYT
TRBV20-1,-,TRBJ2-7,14,SARQGRAQHGGEQY
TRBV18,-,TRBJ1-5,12,ASSPRDSYQPQH
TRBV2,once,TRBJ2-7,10,ATRLAGAEQY
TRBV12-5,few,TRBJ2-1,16,ASGLTPFRGQSYNEQF
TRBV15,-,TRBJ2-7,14,ATSRDLGDTPYEQY
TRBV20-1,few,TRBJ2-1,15,SVATSGRRPYGNEQF
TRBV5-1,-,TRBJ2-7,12,ASSLVADNYEQY
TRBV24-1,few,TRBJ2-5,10,AIGTSGETQY
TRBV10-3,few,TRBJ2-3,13,AISGEGLSTDTQY
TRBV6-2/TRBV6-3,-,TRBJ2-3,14,ASAERGWASTDTQY
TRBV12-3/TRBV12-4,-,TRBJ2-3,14,ASSWDTGLTTDTQY